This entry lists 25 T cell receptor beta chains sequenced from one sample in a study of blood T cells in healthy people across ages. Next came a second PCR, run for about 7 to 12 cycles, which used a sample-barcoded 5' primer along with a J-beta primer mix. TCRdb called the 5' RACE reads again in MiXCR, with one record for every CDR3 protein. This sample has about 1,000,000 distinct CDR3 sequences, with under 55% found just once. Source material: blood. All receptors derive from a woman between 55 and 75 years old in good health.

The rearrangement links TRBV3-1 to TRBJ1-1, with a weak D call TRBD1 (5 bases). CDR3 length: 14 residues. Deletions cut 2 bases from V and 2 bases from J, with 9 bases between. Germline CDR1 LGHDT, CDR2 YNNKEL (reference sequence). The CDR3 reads CASSQHRSNTEAFF. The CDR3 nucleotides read TGTGCCAGCAGCCAACACAGGAGTAACACTGAAGCTTTCTTT.

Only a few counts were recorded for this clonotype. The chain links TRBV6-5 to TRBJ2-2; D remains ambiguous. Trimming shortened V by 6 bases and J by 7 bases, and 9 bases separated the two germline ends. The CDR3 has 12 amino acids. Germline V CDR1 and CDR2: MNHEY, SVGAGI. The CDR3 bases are TGTGCCAGCAGCCGGGCCAACGGGGAGCTGTTTTTT. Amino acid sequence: CASSRANGELFF.

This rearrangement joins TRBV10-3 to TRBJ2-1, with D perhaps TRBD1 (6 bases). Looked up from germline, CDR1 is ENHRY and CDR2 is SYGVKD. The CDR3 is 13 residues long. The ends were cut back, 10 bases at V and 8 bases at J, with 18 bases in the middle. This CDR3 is CATQGAWGHEQFF. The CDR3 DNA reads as TGTGCCACCCAGGGAGCATGGGGGCATGAGCAGTTCTTC.

The CDR3 reads CASRRDRGNSNQPQHF. CDR3 bases: TGTGCCAGCAGGAGGGACAGAGGTAATAGCAATCAGCCCCAGCATTTT. The rearrangement links TRBV2 to TRBJ1-5; 7 positions match TRBD1. The length of the CDR3 is 16 residues. The V gene end was trimmed by 6 bases and the J gene end by 0 bases; junction bases not matched to a gene: 8. Germline values: CDR1 SNHLY, CDR2 FYNNEI.

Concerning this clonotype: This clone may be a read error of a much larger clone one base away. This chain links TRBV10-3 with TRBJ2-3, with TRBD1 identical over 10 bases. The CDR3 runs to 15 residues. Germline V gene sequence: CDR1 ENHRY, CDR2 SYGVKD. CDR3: CAISRTGGIADTRYF. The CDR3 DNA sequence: TGTGCCATCAGTCGGACAGGGGGGATTGCAGATACGCGGTATTTT.

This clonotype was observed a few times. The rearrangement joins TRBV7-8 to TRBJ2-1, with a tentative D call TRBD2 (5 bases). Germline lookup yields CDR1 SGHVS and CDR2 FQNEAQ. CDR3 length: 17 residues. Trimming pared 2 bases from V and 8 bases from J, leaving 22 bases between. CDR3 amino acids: CASSLLGGVPGSDEQFF. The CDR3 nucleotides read TGTGCCAGCAGCTTATTGGGCGGTGTACCGGGATCCGATGAGCAGTTCTTC.

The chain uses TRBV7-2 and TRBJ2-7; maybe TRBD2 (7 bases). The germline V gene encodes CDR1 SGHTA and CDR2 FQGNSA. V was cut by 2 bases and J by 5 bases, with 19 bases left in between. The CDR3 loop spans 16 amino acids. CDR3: CASSLSREGGIDEQYF. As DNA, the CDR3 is TGTGCCAGCAGCTTAAGCAGGGAGGGGGGAATCGACGAGCAGTACTTC.

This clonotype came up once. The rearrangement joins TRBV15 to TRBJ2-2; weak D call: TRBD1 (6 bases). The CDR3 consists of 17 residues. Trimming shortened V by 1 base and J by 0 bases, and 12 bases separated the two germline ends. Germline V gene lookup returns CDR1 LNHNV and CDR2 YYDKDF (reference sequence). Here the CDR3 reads CATSRALQGTNTGELFF. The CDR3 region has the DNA TGTGCCACCAGCAGAGCCCTCCAGGGGACGAACACCGGGGAGCTGTTTTTT.

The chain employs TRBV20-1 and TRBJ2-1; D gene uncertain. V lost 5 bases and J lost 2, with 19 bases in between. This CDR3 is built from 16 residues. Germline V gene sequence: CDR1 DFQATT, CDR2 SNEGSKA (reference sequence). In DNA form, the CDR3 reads TGCAGTGCTTATACCAGCCTTCTTAGCCCCTACAATGAGCAGTTCTTC. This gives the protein CSAYTSLLSPYNEQFF.

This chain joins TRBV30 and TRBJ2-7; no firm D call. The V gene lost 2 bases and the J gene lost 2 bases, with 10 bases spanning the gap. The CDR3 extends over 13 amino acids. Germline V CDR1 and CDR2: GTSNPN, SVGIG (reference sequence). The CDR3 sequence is CAWSHTNPYEQYF. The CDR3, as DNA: TGTGCCTGGAGTCACACGAACCCCTACGAGCAGTACTTC. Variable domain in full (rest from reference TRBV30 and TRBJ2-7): SQTIHQWPATLVQPVGSPLSLECTVEGTSNPNLYWYRQAAGRGLQLLFYSVGIGQISSEVPQNLSASRPQDRQFILSSKKLLLSDSGFYLCAWSHTNPYEQYFGPGTRLTVT.

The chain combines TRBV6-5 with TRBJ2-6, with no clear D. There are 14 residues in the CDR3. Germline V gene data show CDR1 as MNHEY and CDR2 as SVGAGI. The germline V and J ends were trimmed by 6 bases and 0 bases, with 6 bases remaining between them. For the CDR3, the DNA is TGTGCCAGCAGGCTCTTCTCTGGGGCCAACGTCCTGACTTTC. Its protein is CASRLFSGANVLTF.

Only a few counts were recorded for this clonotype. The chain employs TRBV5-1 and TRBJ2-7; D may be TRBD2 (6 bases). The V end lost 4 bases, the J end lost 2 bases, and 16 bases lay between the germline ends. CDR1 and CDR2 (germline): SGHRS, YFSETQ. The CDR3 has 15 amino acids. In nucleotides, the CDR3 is TGCGCCAGCAGCCCTTTGGGGAGGAAAACCTACGAGCAGTACTTC. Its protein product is CASSPLGRKTYEQYF.

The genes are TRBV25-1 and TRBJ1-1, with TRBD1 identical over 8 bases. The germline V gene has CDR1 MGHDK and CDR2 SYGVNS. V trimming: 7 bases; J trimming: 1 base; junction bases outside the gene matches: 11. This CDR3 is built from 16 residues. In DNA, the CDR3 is TGTGCCAGCATAAGAGACAGGGGTTTGGGGAACACTGAAGCTTTCTTT. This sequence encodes CASIRDRGLGNTEAFF.

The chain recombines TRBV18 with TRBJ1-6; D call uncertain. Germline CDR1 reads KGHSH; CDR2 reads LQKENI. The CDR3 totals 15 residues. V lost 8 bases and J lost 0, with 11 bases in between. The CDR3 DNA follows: TGTGCCAGCCTCCCTGACGGCTCCTATAATTCACCCCTCCACTTT. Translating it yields CASLPDGSYNSPLHF.

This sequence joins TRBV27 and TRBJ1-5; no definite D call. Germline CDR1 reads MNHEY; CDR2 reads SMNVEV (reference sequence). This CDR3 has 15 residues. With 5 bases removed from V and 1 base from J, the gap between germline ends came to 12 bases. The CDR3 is CASSTQIYSNQPQHF. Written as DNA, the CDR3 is TGTGCCAGCAGTACACAGATTTACAGCAATCAGCCCCAGCATTTT.

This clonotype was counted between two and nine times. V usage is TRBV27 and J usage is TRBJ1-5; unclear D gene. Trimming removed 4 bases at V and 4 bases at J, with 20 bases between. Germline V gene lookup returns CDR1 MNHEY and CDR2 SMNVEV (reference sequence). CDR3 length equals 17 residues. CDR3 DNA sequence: TGTGCCAGCAGTTCGTCTCCGCGTACCGCCCTTAATCAGCCCCAGCATTTT. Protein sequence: CASSSSPRTALNQPQHF.

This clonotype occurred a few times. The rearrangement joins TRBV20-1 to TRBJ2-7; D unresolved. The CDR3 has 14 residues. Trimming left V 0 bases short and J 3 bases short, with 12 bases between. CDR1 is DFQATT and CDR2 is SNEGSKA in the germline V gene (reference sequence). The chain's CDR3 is CSARDPTGVYEQYF. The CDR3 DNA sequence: TGCAGTGCTAGAGACCCTACCGGAGTCTACGAGCAGTACTTC.

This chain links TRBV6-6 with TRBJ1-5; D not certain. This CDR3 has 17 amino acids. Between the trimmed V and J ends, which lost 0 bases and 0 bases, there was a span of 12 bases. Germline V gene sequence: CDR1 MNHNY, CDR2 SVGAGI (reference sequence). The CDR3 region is CASSYSRLGNSNQPQHF. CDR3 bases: TGTGCCAGCAGTTACTCACGGCTGGGGAATAGCAATCAGCCCCAGCATTTT.

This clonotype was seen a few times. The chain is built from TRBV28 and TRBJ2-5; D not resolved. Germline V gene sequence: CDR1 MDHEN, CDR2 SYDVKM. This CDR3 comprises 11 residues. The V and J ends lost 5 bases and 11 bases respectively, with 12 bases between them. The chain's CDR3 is CASSPHEVQYF. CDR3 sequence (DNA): TGTGCCAGCAGTCCCCATGAGGTTCAGTACTTC.

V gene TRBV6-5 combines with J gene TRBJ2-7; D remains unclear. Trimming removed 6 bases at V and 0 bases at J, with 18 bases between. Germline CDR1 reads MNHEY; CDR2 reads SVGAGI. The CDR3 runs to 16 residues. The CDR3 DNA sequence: TGTGCCAGCAGAACCATTCATGACCCGAGCTCCTACGAGCAGTACTTC. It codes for CASRTIHDPSSYEQYF.

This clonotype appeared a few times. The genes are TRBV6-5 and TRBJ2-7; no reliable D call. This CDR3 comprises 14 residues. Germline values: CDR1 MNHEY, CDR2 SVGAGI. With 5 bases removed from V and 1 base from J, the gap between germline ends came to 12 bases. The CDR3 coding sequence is TGTGCCAGCAGTGACCTCGGCGGTTCCTACGAGCAGTACTTC. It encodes CASSDLGGSYEQYF.

CDR3 loop: CASSPYGPHGYTF. The CDR3 DNA sequence: TGTGCCAGCAGTCCCTATGGACCCCATGGCTACACCTTC. J is TRBJ1-2 and V is TRBV25-1; no clear D. Germline CDR1 is MGHDK and CDR2 is SYGVNS. V dropped 5 bases and J dropped 6 bases, with 13 bases sitting between them. The CDR3 runs 13 residues.

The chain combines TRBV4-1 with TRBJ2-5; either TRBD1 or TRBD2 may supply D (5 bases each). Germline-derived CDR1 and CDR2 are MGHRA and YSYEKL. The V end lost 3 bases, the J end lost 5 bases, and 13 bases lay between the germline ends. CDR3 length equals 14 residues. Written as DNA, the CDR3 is TGCGCCAGCAGCCATAAAGGGGACCGGGAGACCCAGTACTTC. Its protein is CASSHKGDRETQYF.

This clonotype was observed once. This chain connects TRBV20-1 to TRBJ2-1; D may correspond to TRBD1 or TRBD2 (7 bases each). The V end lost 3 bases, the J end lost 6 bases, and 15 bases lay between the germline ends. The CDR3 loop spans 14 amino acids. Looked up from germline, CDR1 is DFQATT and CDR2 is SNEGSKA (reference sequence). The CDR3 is CSASGRGEGNEQFF. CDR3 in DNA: TGCAGTGCTAGTGGCAGGGGGGAGGGCAATGAGCAGTTCTTC.

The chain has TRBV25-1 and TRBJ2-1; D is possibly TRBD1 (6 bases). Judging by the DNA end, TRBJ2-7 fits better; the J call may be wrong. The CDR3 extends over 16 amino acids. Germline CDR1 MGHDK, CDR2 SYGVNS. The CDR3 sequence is CASSERVGTPPNEQYF. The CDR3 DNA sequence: TGTGCCAGCAGTGAAAGGGTCGGGACACCCCCCAATGAGCAGTACTTC.